This TCR beta chain is drawn from a study of blood T cell repertoires in COVID-19 (dated by TCRdb to 2018 to 2021). Broadly, across the study: Samples covering the acute and convalescent phases of COVID-19 were provided by collaborators in the United States, Italy and Spain. Subjects who had been exposed to COVID-19, were actively infected with it, or had recovered from it provided the deeply sampled blood TCRbeta repertoires that made up the dataset. The material from the prospective study consisted of cDNA or gDNA derived from T cells, B-cell-depleted T cells, or PBMCs. Where available, HLA class I and class II types were taken from metadata supplied by the sample provider and were not determined by assay-based typing. The repertoires were made available in a free public database intended to serve as a resource for research on the immune response to SARS-CoV-2. Sample metadata almost always included a de-identified subject ID, COVID-19 status, age in years and sex. The samples were drawn from two sources: the first 160 participants of the ongoing ImmuneRACE study, and 1,000 to 1,500 subjects contributed by 6 global collaborators. Paper-wide results and their limitations: The amount of clinical and demographic metadata varied by source and participant and was provided uncurated.

Each collaborating institution followed its own protocols to collect whole blood in K2EDTA tubes. For TCRbeta analysis, collaborator samples were shipped as frozen whole blood, as isolated PBMCs, or as DNA extracted from either sample type. The CDR3 measures 16 amino acids from cysteine to phenylalanine. The only DNA kept is the CDR3, 48 bases in frame from the first base. As encoded in the germline V gene (reference sequence), CDR1 is LGHDT while CDR2 is YNNKEL. The trim is 4 bases for V and 2 bases for J, with a gap of 18 bases between the germline ends. As regards this clone: Its antigen is unknown. No base-level quality is on record; no much larger clone is a single base apart.

TCRbeta CDR3 regions were amplified from genomic DNA by means of the immunoSEQ Assay, a bias-controlled multiplex PCR. The paper's data handling went like this. Within the assay, amplification of reference gene primers was used to estimate how many nucleated cells each sample contained. To quantify the absolute abundance of each unique TCRbeta CDR3 rearrangement, sequence reads were collapsed and filtered. For each sample, productive Simpson clonality was calculated by taking the square root of Simpson's diversity index across productive rearrangements. As stored in TCRdb, this immuneACCESS dataset retains in-frame rearrangements with V and J assigned. A fraction of the clones does not appear; measured against another copy, unresolved V genes explain less than half of the discrepancy, and the remainder lacks a known reason. The DNA gave D and trimming, while V, J and clone size come from that table. The sample table lists 140,000 or so clones, about 83% of them with a count of one. Clones ranked in the top ten supply roughly 15% of the sample.

The chain is encoded by TRBV3-1 (or the pseudogene TRBV3-2) joined to TRBJ2-7; a tentative D call is TRBD1 (8 bases match). The sequenced sample consisted of peripheral blood. This TCR was sampled from a man aged 45 to 65 with acute or convalescent COVID-19. CDR3 reads: CASSRPQGAGAYEQYF. The DNA sequence is given as TGTGCCAGCAGCCGCCCGCAGGGGGCGGGGGCCTACGAGCAGTACTTC.